This T cell receptor (beta chain) was profiled in a study of T-cell reconstitution after alpha-beta-depleted transplantation in children. Study-wide findings and caveats: From surviving recipient T cells and thymic progenitors came the high day-60 TCRbeta diversity observed in some patients. A year post-transplant, T-cell counts and diversity derived mostly from newly produced T cells.

From germline, CDR1 is SQVTM and CDR2 ANQGSEA. J gave up 2 bases and V 7 bases, and 8 bases lay outside the gene matches. The length of the CDR3 is 14 residues. Construction of the TCRbeta library involved unique molecular identifiers. Using its own MiXCR run on the PCR reads, TCRdb lists one record per CDR3 protein. This sample has 700,000 to 950,000 distinct CDR3 sequences, with approximately 15% found just once. There are a few counts of this clonotype. Antigen: not known. The chain has TRBV29-1 and TRBJ2-3; 8 nucleotides align to TRBD2. The sequence was collected from a male patient under 18 who had a stem cell transplant for acute lymphoblastic leukemia, so the T cells may come from the graft donor. The sample was PBMCs, mostly from graft donor cells, taken 360 days after TCRalphabeta/CD19-depleted stem cell transplant. CDR3 residues: CSGLQRETTDTQYF. The CDR3 nucleotides read TGCAGCGGGTTGCAGCGGGAGACCACAGATACGCAGTATTTT.